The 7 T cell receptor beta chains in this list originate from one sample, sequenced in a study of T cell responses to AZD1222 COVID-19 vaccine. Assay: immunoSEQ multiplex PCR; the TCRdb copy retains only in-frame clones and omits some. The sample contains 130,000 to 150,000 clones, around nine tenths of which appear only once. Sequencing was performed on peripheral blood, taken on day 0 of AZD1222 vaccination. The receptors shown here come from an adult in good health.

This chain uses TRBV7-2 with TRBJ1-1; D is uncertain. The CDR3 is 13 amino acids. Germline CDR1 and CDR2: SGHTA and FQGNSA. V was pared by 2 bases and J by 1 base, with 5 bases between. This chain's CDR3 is CASSLSQNTEAFF. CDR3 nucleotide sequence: TGTGCCAGCAGCTTATCTCAGAACACTGAAGCTTTCTTT.

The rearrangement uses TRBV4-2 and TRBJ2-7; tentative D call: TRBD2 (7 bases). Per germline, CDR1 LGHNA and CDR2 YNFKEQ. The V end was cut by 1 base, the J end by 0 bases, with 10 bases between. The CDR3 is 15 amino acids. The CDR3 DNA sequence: TGTGCCAGCAGCCAAGGGGAGGGGGGCTCCTACGAGCAGTACTTC. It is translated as CASSQGEGGSYEQYF.

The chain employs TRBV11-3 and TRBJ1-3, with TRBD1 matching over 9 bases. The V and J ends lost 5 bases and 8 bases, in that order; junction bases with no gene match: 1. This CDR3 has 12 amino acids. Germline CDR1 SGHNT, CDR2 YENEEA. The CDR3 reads CASSRTGDTIYF. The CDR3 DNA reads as TGTGCCAGCAGCCGGACAGGGGACACCATATATTTT.

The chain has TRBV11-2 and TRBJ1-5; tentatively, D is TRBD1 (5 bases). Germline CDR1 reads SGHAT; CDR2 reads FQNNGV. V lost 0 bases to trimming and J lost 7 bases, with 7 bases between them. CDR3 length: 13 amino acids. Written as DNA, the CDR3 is TGTGCCAGCAGCTTAGAAAGGGACCAGCCCCAGCATTTT. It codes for CASSLERDQPQHF.

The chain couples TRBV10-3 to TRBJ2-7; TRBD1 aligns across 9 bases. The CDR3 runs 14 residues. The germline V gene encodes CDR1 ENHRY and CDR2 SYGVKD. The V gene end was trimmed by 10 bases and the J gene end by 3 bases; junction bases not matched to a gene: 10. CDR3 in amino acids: CATQAGTGNYEQYF. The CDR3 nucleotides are TGTGCCACCCAAGCCGGGACAGGGAACTACGAGCAGTACTTC.

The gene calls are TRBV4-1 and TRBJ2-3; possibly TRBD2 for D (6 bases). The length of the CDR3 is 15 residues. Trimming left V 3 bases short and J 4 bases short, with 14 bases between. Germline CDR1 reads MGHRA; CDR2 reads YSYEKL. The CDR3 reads CASSQVGRVADTQYF. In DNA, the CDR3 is TGCGCCAGCAGCCAGGTCGGGAGAGTGGCAGATACGCAGTATTTT.

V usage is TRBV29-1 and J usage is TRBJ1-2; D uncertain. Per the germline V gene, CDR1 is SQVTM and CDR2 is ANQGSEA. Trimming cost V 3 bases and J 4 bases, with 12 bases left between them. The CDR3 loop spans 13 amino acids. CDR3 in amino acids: CSVEKRLRYGYTF. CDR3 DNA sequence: TGCAGCGTTGAGAAACGGTTGCGCTATGGCTACACCTTC.